A selection of T cell receptor beta chains follows, all from one sample in a study of T cell responses to AZD1222 COVID-19 vaccine. The data were produced by immunoSEQ multiplex PCR, yet TCRdb's version contains in-frame clones alone and is incomplete. The top ten clones hold approximately 6.8% of a sample with about 130,000 clones, around 93% of them seen once. Here the sequenced sample was peripheral blood, taken 28 days after the second AZD1222 dose. The receptor set was obtained from an adult who received the AZD1222 COVID-19 vaccine. CDR3s include the opening cysteine and the closing phenylalanine or tryptophan. The D gene is left open where the match is weak. Only some rows state a clone size, as once, few, many or a class for expanded clones.

d_call: -
v_call: TRBV7-9
clone_size: -
j_call: TRBJ2-5
cdr3_aa: CASSSQGMGETQYF
cdr3_nt: TGTGCCAGCAGCTCTCAAGGGATGGGAGAGACCCAGTACTTC

d_call: -
v_call: TRBV7-9
clone_size: -
j_call: TRBJ1-5
cdr3_aa: CASSLGSQQGVSNQPQHF
cdr3_nt: TGTGCCAGCAGCTTAGGGTCCCAACAGGGAGTGAGCAATCAGCCCCAGCATTTT

d_call: -
v_call: TRBV9
clone_size: -
j_call: TRBJ1-4
cdr3_aa: CASSGRDGNEKLFF
cdr3_nt: TGTGCCAGCAGCGGCCGGGACGGTAATGAAAAACTGTTTTTT

d_call: -
v_call: TRBV7-9
clone_size: -
j_call: TRBJ1-5
cdr3_aa: CASSLTGSNQPQHF
cdr3_nt: TGTGCCAGCAGCCTGACAGGTAGCAATCAGCCCCAGCATTTT

d_call: -
v_call: TRBV5-1
clone_size: -
j_call: TRBJ1-4
cdr3_aa: CASSLRGGLVDEKLFF
cdr3_nt: TGCGCCAGCAGCTTGCGCGGAGGGCTAGTTGATGAAAAACTGTTTTTT

d_call: -
v_call: TRBV6-5
clone_size: -
j_call: TRBJ2-7
cdr3_aa: CASSYRGEQYF
cdr3_nt: TGTGCCAGCAGTTACCGAGGCGAGCAGTACTTC

d_call: TRBD1
v_call: TRBV7-2
clone_size: once
j_call: TRBJ2-5
cdr3_aa: CASSLGRGRWETQYF
cdr3_nt: TGTGCCAGCAGCTTAGGCAGGGGGCGGTGGGAGACCCAGTACTTC

d_call: -
v_call: TRBV28
clone_size: once
j_call: TRBJ1-2
cdr3_aa: CASSLGTPYGYTF
cdr3_nt: TGTGCCAGCAGTCTCGGGACACCCTATGGCTACACCTTC

d_call: -
v_call: TRBV5-1
clone_size: -
j_call: TRBJ2-5
cdr3_aa: CASSIGSGHQGRETQYF
cdr3_nt: TGCGCCAGCAGCATTGGGTCGGGACATCAGGGGAGGGAGACCCAGTACTTC

d_call: -
v_call: TRBV6-6
clone_size: -
j_call: TRBJ2-3
cdr3_aa: CASSYSRLADTQYF
cdr3_nt: TGTGCCAGCAGTTACTCGAGACTAGCAGATACGCAGTATTTT

d_call: TRBD1
v_call: TRBV6-1
clone_size: once
j_call: TRBJ1-1
cdr3_aa: CASSEAALWGRGRSEAFF
cdr3_nt: TGTGCCAGCAGTGAAGCCGCATTGTGGGGCAGGGGGCGGAGTGAAGCTTTCTTT

d_call: -
v_call: TRBV9
clone_size: -
j_call: TRBJ1-3
cdr3_aa: CASSGKRDPSTIYF
cdr3_nt: TGTGCCAGCAGCGGGAAGAGAGACCCGAGCACCATATATTTT

d_call: TRBD1
v_call: TRBV13
clone_size: -
j_call: TRBJ2-1
cdr3_aa: CASSFQTGLVDEQFF
cdr3_nt: TGTGCCAGCAGCTTTCAGACAGGGTTAGTAGATGAGCAGTTCTTC

d_call: TRBD1
v_call: TRBV6-6
clone_size: -
j_call: TRBJ1-1
cdr3_aa: CASSPNRGGGTEAFF
cdr3_nt: TGTGCCAGCAGCCCAAACAGGGGAGGGGGCACTGAAGCTTTCTTT

d_call: -
v_call: TRBV7-8
clone_size: -
j_call: TRBJ1-2
cdr3_aa: CASSLARANYGYTF
cdr3_nt: TGTGCCAGCAGCTTGGCCAGGGCTAACTATGGCTACACCTTC

d_call: TRBD1
v_call: TRBV5-5
clone_size: -
j_call: TRBJ1-5
cdr3_aa: CASRLGTGGNQPQHF
cdr3_nt: TGTGCCAGCAGACTAGGGACAGGGGGAAATCAGCCCCAGCATTTT

d_call: -
v_call: TRBV5-5
clone_size: once
j_call: TRBJ1-2
cdr3_aa: CASSLATGRDYGYTF
cdr3_nt: TGTGCCAGCAGCTTGGCCACAGGGAGGGACTATGGCTACACCTTC

d_call: -
v_call: TRBV12-3/TRBV12-4
clone_size: -
j_call: TRBJ1-3
cdr3_aa: CASTLEGGNTIYF
cdr3_nt: TGTGCCAGCACCTTGGAAGGGGGAAACACCATATATTTT